This passage covers 31 T cell receptor beta chains from one sample sequenced in a study of blood T cell repertoires in COVID-19. The method was immunoSEQ multiplex PCR; TCRdb's version includes in-frame clones alone and lacks a portion of them. The sample has fewer than 250,000 clones; roughly 80% are singletons. Sample: PBMCs or T cells enriched from blood (not recorded which). These receptors all come from a woman aged 50 to 60 who had been exposed to COVID-19.

In its sample, this clone was seen once. This chain uses TRBV27 with TRBJ1-1; a possible D gene is TRBD1 (5 bases). V lost 3 bases, J lost 1 base, and 9 bases lay in between. Germline V gives CDR1 MNHEY, CDR2 SMNVEV (reference sequence). The CDR3 sequence is 14 residues long. This CDR3 reads CASSFDDRNTEAFF. The DNA of the CDR3 is TGTGCCAGCAGTTTCGACGACAGGAACACTGAAGCTTTCTTT.

This clone appeared once. A junction boundary mismatches the germline segment, possibly from a read error. The V and J genes are TRBV27 and TRBJ1-1, with a tentative D call TRBD1 (6 bases). CDR3 length: 13 amino acids. CDR1 is MNHEY and CDR2 is SMNVEV in the germline V gene (reference sequence). This CDR3 is CASSLGGGLGTNF. CDR3 DNA sequence: TGTGCCAGCAGTTTAGGCGGAGGCCTCGGGACAAACTTT.

V and J are TRBV3-1 (or the pseudogene TRBV3-2) and TRBJ2-3; D is possibly TRBD2 (6 bases). Germline-derived CDR1 and CDR2 are LGHDT and YNNKEL (reference sequence). V was trimmed by 1 base and J by 0 bases, leaving 8 bases between them. The CDR3 contains 15 residues. The CDR3 protein is CASSQGGTSTDTQYF. The DNA of the CDR3 is TGTGCCAGCAGCCAAGGAGGGACTAGCACAGATACGCAGTATTTT.

V and J are TRBV6-5 and TRBJ1-1; tentative D call: TRBD1 (5 bases). V lost 6 bases to trimming and J lost 1 base, with 15 bases between them. The CDR3 covers 15 residues. Germline V lookup: CDR1 MNHEY, CDR2 SVGAGI. The CDR3 protein is CASRKGATRNTEAFF. In nucleotides, the CDR3 is TGTGCCAGCAGAAAAGGGGCGACCCGGAACACTGAAGCTTTCTTT.

This sequence joins TRBV18 and TRBJ1-2; D is ambiguous. The V and J ends lost 2 bases and 8 bases respectively, with 15 bases between them. CDR1 is KGHSH and CDR2 is LQKENI in the germline V gene. The CDR3 is 14 residues long. DNA for the CDR3: TGTGCCAGCTCACCAGATTTGGCCGCCGAAGGCTACACCTTC. Its translation: CASSPDLAAEGYTF.

This clone is a singleton in its sample. V gene TRBV18 combines with J gene TRBJ1-1; D not certain. Trimming took off 6 bases at V and 4 bases at J, with 12 bases between the two ends. This CDR3 has 13 residues. Germline CDR1 reads KGHSH; CDR2 reads LQKENI. DNA of the CDR3: TGTGCCAGCTCTCCCAGACCGGGCACTGAAGCTTTCTTT. It is translated as CASSPRPGTEAFF.

The genes are TRBV13 and TRBJ2-7; no firm D call. The CDR3 has 13 amino acids. Deletions cut 0 bases from V and 5 bases from J, with 8 bases between. Germline assignment: CDR1 PRHDT and CDR2 FYEKMQ (reference sequence). The CDR3 nucleotides read TGTGCCAGCAGCTTAGGGGCGGTCAACGAGCAGTACTTC. This codes for CASSLGAVNEQYF.

J is TRBJ1-1 and V is TRBV27; 9 bases map to TRBD1. Germline-derived CDR1 and CDR2 are MNHEY and SMNVEV (reference sequence). The CDR3 loop spans 15 amino acids. Trimming removed 5 bases from V and 4 bases from J; junction bases left unmatched: 8. CDR3 in amino acids: CASSQRQGVGTEAFF. The CDR3 bases are TGTGCCAGCAGTCAGAGACAGGGGGTAGGCACTGAAGCTTTCTTT.

As concerns this clone: Within the sample, other DNA sequences also encode this same CDR3. V is TRBV5-1 and J is TRBJ1-1, with D maybe TRBD1 (5 bases). CDR3 length: 13 residues. Trimming shortened V by 0 bases and J by 3 bases, and 6 bases separated the two germline ends. Germline assignment: CDR1 SGHRS and CDR2 YFSETQ. The CDR3 loop is CASSLVTDTEAFF. The DNA of the CDR3 is TGCGCCAGCAGCTTGGTGACAGACACTGAAGCTTTCTTT.

The chain joins TRBV2 to TRBJ2-3; no definite D call. CDR1 and CDR2 (germline): SNHLY, FYNNEI. V was pared by 7 bases and J by 6 bases, with 8 bases between. The CDR3 has 11 residues. The CDR3 nucleotides read TGTGCCAGCACCGAACGGGATACGCAGTATTTT. Translated, it gives CASTERDTQYF.

The chain is built from TRBV19 and TRBJ1-1; D remains ambiguous. The CDR3 contains 15 residues. The germline V gene encodes CDR1 LNHDA and CDR2 SQIVND (reference sequence). V was pared by 1 base and J by 0 bases, with 9 bases between. The CDR3: CASSIAGVMNTEAFF. DNA for the CDR3: TGTGCCAGTAGTATAGCCGGAGTAATGAACACTGAAGCTTTCTTT.

The V gene is TRBV10-2, the J gene TRBJ2-3; D may be TRBD2 (5 bases). Trimming removed 10 bases at V and 5 bases at J, with 13 bases between. There are 12 residues in the CDR3. CDR1 is WSHSY, CDR2 SAAADI, per germline. In nucleotides, the CDR3 is TGCGCCACTATCCGTCGGGGAGATACGCAGTATTTT. It codes for CATIRRGDTQYF.

This chain links TRBV19 with TRBJ1-2, with D possibly being TRBD1 (5 bases). Germline V gives CDR1 LNHDA, CDR2 SQIVND (reference sequence). The germline V and J ends were trimmed by 5 bases and 4 bases, with 20 bases remaining between them. CDR3 length: 16 residues. The CDR3 loop is CASSPGPGGEGYGYTF. CDR3 nucleotides: TGTGCCAGTAGTCCCGGTCCGGGGGGGGAAGGCTATGGCTACACCTTC.

The rearrangement joins TRBV19 to TRBJ1-1; weak D call: TRBD1 (5 bases). Deletions cut 1 base from V and 1 base from J, with 10 bases between. CDR3 size: 15 residues. CDR1 is LNHDA, CDR2 SQIVND, per germline (reference sequence). This CDR3 reads CASSIAPDRNTEAFF. The CDR3 coding sequence is TGTGCCAGTAGTATAGCCCCCGACAGGAACACTGAAGCTTTCTTT.

The chain has TRBV28 and TRBJ1-1; no clear D gene. V was shortened by 3 bases and J by 2 bases, with 10 bases between the two germline ends. The CDR3 runs 14 residues. Germline CDR1 reads MDHEN; CDR2 reads SYDVKM. The CDR3, as DNA: TGTGCCAGCAGTTTGACTCAACTTAACACTGAAGCTTTCTTT. Amino acids: CASSLTQLNTEAFF.

This rearrangement joins TRBV29-1 to TRBJ1-1; 10 nucleotides align to TRBD1. Unmatched junction bases numbered 12, after V lost 7 bases and J lost 4 bases. The germline gives CDR1 SQVTM, CDR2 ANQGSEA. CDR3 size: 15 residues. The CDR3 bases are TGCAGCGCTGCGACAGGGGGCAGGGTTAGCACTGAAGCTTTCTTT. As protein: CSAATGGRVSTEAFF.

This clone was observed a handful of times. V usage is TRBV19 and J usage is TRBJ1-1; D is ambiguous. V lost 5 bases and J 5 bases, leaving 15 bases between the germline ends. Germline CDR1 reads LNHDA; CDR2 reads SQIVND (reference sequence). The CDR3 sequence is 14 residues long. The CDR3 spells CASSPVLRVTEAFF. CDR3 DNA sequence: TGTGCCAGTAGTCCCGTCCTGAGGGTGACTGAAGCTTTCTTT.

V usage is TRBV19 and J usage is TRBJ2-7; 10 bases fit TRBD1. CDR3 length equals 12 residues. Trimming took 10 bases from V and 3 from J; bases not matched to a gene: 3. Germline loops: CDR1 LNHDA, CDR2 SQIVND (reference sequence). CDR3 loop: CATGTGVYEQYF. DNA for the CDR3: TGTGCCACCGGGACAGGGGTCTACGAGCAGTACTTC.

The chain carries TRBV14 and TRBJ2-2, with D tentatively TRBD2 (6 bases). Trimming cost V 1 base and J 4 bases, with 7 bases left between them. CDR1 is SGHDN and CDR2 is FVKESK in the germline V gene. The CDR3 spans 14 residues. CDR3 nucleotides: TGTGCCAGCAGCCAAGTGGGGGGCACCGGGGAGCTGTTTTTT. It is translated as CASSQVGGTGELFF.

V and J are TRBV2 and TRBJ2-1; possibly TRBD2 for D (7 bases). Per the germline V gene, CDR1 is SNHLY and CDR2 is FYNNEI. This CDR3 spans 15 amino acids. The ends were cut back, 8 bases at V and 1 base at J, with 15 bases in the middle. In nucleotides, the CDR3 is TGTGCCAGCCAAGGGGGGGGCGGTTCCTACAATGAGCAGTTCTTC. Protein: CASQGGGGSYNEQFF.

V and J are TRBV6-5 and TRBJ2-5; 9 bases match TRBD1. V lost 2 bases to trimming and J lost 5 bases; unmatched junction nucleotides: 6. CDR1 MNHEY and CDR2 SVGAGI come from the germline V gene. The CDR3 has 15 residues. The CDR3 reads CASSYRTGVGETQYF. The CDR3 DNA reads as TGTGCCAGCAGTTACAGGACAGGGGTCGGCGAGACCCAGTACTTC.

This chain uses TRBV7-8 with TRBJ1-5, with TRBD1 matching 7 bases. CDR1 is SGHVS and CDR2 is FQNEAQ in the germline V gene. J lost 6 bases, V lost 2 bases, and 7 bases had no gene match. There are 15 residues in the CDR3. The CDR3 protein is CASSLSQGVAQPQHF. As DNA, the CDR3 is TGTGCCAGCAGCTTATCCCAGGGGGTCGCTCAGCCCCAGCATTTT.

This chain's CDR3 is CASSGTGEYGYTF. CDR3 DNA: TGTGCCAGTTCGGGGACAGGGGAGTATGGCTACACCTTC. J is TRBJ1-2 and V is TRBV19; 10 positions match TRBD1. The V gene's germline CDR1 is LNHDA and CDR2 SQIVND (reference sequence). Trimming removed 8 bases from V and 5 bases from J; junction bases left unmatched: 5. CDR3 length: 13 amino acids.

J is TRBJ1-5 and V is TRBV28; 7 bases are a match to TRBD1. The ends lost 3 bases at V and 3 bases at J; junction bases unmatched: 5. Germline CDR1 and CDR2: MDHEN and SYDVKM. CDR3 length: 15 amino acids. The chain's CDR3 is CASSFVGQVNQPQHF. In DNA form, the CDR3 reads TGTGCCAGCAGTTTCGTCGGACAGGTCAATCAGCCCCAGCATTTT.

J is TRBJ2-7 and V is TRBV7-9; 9 bases fit TRBD1. The junction had 2 bases not matched to a gene; V was cut back by 5 bases and J by 3 bases. Germline CDR1 reads SEHNR; CDR2 reads FQNEAQ (reference sequence). This CDR3 has 13 residues. CDR3 nucleotide sequence: TGTGCCAGCAGCCGGACAGGGGTCTACGAGCAGTACTTC. Residues: CASSRTGVYEQYF.

This chain uses TRBV11-2 with TRBJ2-1, with a possible D match to TRBD1 (5 bases). V was clipped by 5 bases and J by 7 bases, with 15 bases between them. The CDR3 spans 14 residues. Germline V CDR1 and CDR2: SGHAT, FQNNGV. The CDR3 protein is CASSPRTGLNEQFF. In DNA, the CDR3 is TGTGCCAGCAGCCCCCGTACAGGCCTGAATGAGCAGTTCTTC.

The chain carries TRBV28 and TRBJ2-1; possible D gene TRBD1, 6 bases. The CDR3 has 13 amino acids. Germline V lookup: CDR1 MDHEN, CDR2 SYDVKM. Trimming cost V 7 bases and J 8 bases, with 15 bases left between them. DNA for the CDR3: TGTGCCAGCACCCTAGGGGGTCCCGATGAGCAGTTCTTC. It specifies CASTLGGPDEQFF.

This clone was picked up a small number of times. The V gene is TRBV12-3 or TRBV12-4, the J gene TRBJ1-3; D is ambiguous. The CDR3 consists of 12 residues. V was clipped by 3 bases and J by 3 bases, with 3 bases between them. As DNA, the CDR3 is TGTGCCAGCAGTTTCTATGGAAACACCATATATTTT. Protein product: CASSFYGNTIYF.

The chain employs TRBV29-1 and TRBJ1-3, with 8 bases aligning to TRBD1. V trimming: 6 bases; J trimming: 2 bases; junction bases outside the gene matches: 3. CDR1 is SQVTM, CDR2 ANQGSEA, per germline. The CDR3 sequence is 13 residues long. CDR3 in amino acids: CSVTGAPGNTIYF. The CDR3 nucleotides read TGCAGCGTGACAGGGGCCCCTGGAAACACCATATATTTT.

This clone was picked up a small number of times. The chain couples TRBV10-3 to TRBJ2-3; D might be TRBD2 (6 bases). The CDR3 has 17 amino acids. V dropped 0 bases and J dropped 1 base, with 14 bases sitting between them. Germline lookup yields CDR1 ENHRY and CDR2 SYGVKD. The CDR3 is CAISESLLASGTDTQYF. The CDR3 region has the DNA TGTGCCATCAGTGAGTCCCTGCTGGCTAGCGGCACAGATACGCAGTATTTT.

The chain is built from TRBV5-1 and TRBJ1-4; TRBD1 agrees at 7 bases. The CDR3 is made up of 14 amino acids. J gave up 5 bases and V 0 bases, and 1 base lay outside the gene matches. The germline gives CDR1 SGHRS, CDR2 YFSETQ. The CDR3 region is CASSLGGQNEKLFF. The CDR3 DNA is TGCGCCAGCAGCTTGGGGGGACAGAATGAAAAACTGTTTTTT.